The 28 T cell receptor beta chains below come from one sample, sequenced in a study of blood T cell repertoires in COVID-19. Measured with immunoSEQ multiplex PCR; TCRdb has only the in-frame clones, and not every one. The sample shows 16,000 or so clones, roughly nine tenths of them seen only once. The source material was peripheral blood. The origin of the receptors is a man older than 75 with acute or convalescent COVID-19.

The chain couples TRBV5-8 to TRBJ1-1, with no clear D. Germline loops: CDR1 SGHTS, CDR2 YDEGEE. The CDR3 is 14 residues long. V dropped 4 bases and J dropped 4 bases, with 14 bases sitting between them. This CDR3 reads CASSMASWSTEAFF. The CDR3 DNA follows: TGTGCCAGCAGCATGGCCTCCTGGAGCACTGAAGCTTTCTTT. The full variable domain, in which reference TRBV5-8 and TRBJ1-1 provide the parts outside the CDR3, is EAGVTQSPTHLIKTRGQQATLRCSPISGHTSVYWYQQALGLGLQFLLWYDEGEERNRGNFPPRFSGRQFPNYSSELNVNALELEDSALYLCASSMASWSTEAFFGQGTRLTVV.

This clone occurred a few times. The V call is TRBV10-3, the J call TRBJ1-2; a weak D match, TRBD1 (6 bases). Germline CDR1 reads ENHRY; CDR2 reads SYGVKD. Trimming removed 5 bases from V and 4 bases from J, with 17 bases in between. The CDR3 covers 15 residues. CDR3 residues: CAISSSRQESYGYTF. CDR3 in DNA: TGTGCCATCAGTAGCTCCCGACAGGAGTCCTATGGCTACACCTTC.

This rearrangement joins TRBV25-1 to TRBJ2-5; TRBD2 might be the D (5 bases). The V end lost 3 bases, the J end lost 1 base, and 9 bases lay between the germline ends. The CDR3 length is 14 residues. Germline V gene lookup returns CDR1 MGHDK and CDR2 SYGVNS. The CDR3 DNA follows: TGTGCCAGCAGTGATCCTGAGGGCCAAGAGACCCAGTACTTC. Translated: CASSDPEGQETQYF.

The chain combines TRBV5-4 with TRBJ2-3; a possible D gene is TRBD2 (7 bases). Trimming shortened V by 3 bases and J by 6 bases, and 20 bases separated the two germline ends. The length of the CDR3 is 16 residues. Germline lookup yields CDR1 SGHNT and CDR2 YYREEE (reference sequence). CDR3 bases: TGTGCCAGCAGCTACCGGCGAATGGGGGGGCGGGATACGCAGTATTTT. This translates into CASSYRRMGGRDTQYF.

This clone came up once. V is TRBV3-1 (or the pseudogene TRBV3-2) and J is TRBJ2-1; TRBD2 matches 10 bases. The germline V gene encodes CDR1 LGHDT and CDR2 YNNKEL (reference sequence). The CDR3 loop spans 18 amino acids. V shed 3 bases, J shed 4 bases, and the junction held 12 bases outside the gene matches. The CDR3 DNA sequence: TGTGCCAGCAGCCATTTGCCCCCCGGGACTAGCGCTTACAATGAGCAGTTCTTC. It is translated as CASSHLPPGTSAYNEQFF.

The chain joins TRBV7-9 to TRBJ1-1; no clear D. Trimming stripped 5 bases from V and 3 bases from J, with 13 bases between. CDR1 and CDR2 (germline): SEHNR, FQNEAQ (reference sequence). This CDR3 spans 14 amino acids. CDR3 amino acids: CASSPGLRHTEAFF. CDR3 coding DNA: TGTGCCAGCAGCCCTGGGTTGAGGCACACTGAAGCTTTCTTT.

V is TRBV12-3 or TRBV12-4 and J is TRBJ2-5; D is unclear. CDR3 size: 13 residues. Between the trimmed V and J ends, which lost 2 bases and 5 bases, there was a span of 9 bases. For the CDR3, the DNA is TGTGCCAGCAGTTTAAAGGCCGGGGAGACCCAGTACTTC. It yields the protein CASSLKAGETQYF.

This clone was counted a single time. This sequence joins TRBV6-5 and TRBJ2-7; D may be TRBD2 (5 bases). Trimming took off 5 bases at V and 2 bases at J, with 10 bases between the two ends. From germline, CDR1 is MNHEY and CDR2 SVGAGI. The CDR3 runs to 13 residues. The CDR3 DNA reads as TGTGCCAGCAGTAGGACTGGACCCTACGAGCAGTACTTC. This sequence encodes CASSRTGPYEQYF.

The chain carries TRBV11-2 and TRBJ2-7; TRBD2 aligns across 10 bases. The CDR3 spans 15 residues. Trimming at V came to 4 bases and at J to 7 bases, leaving 10 bases not matched to a gene. Germline loops: CDR1 SGHAT, CDR2 FQNNGV. The CDR3 region has the DNA TGTGCCAGCAGCTCTTTAGCGGGAGGCCGGGGGGAGCAGTACTTC. Translation gives CASSSLAGGRGEQYF.

The chain employs TRBV7-9 and TRBJ2-7; the D is unclear. This CDR3 comprises 11 residues. Germline CDR1 and CDR2: SEHNR and FQNEAQ (reference sequence). Deletions cut 8 bases from V and 4 bases from J, with 9 bases between. The CDR3 region has the DNA TGTGCCAGCGGGCAGTTGTACGAGCAGTACTTC. Translation gives CASGQLYEQYF.

A single count supports this clone. The chain employs TRBV5-1 and TRBJ1-2, with D perhaps matching TRBD1 (6 bases). The CDR3 length is 13 residues. Germline V lookup: CDR1 SGHRS, CDR2 YFSETQ. V was shortened by 4 bases and J by 7 bases, with 14 bases between the two germline ends. The CDR3 region has the DNA TGCGCCAGCAGCGGAACAGGGTTCTCTGGCTACACCTTC. It translates to CASSGTGFSGYTF.

The V and J genes are TRBV5-4 and TRBJ2-1; D perhaps matches TRBD1 (5 bases). Germline CDR1 and CDR2: SGHNT and YYREEE (reference sequence). CDR3 length: 15 residues. V lost 4 bases and J 1 base, leaving 12 bases between the germline ends. This CDR3 reads CASSPLGLSYNEQFF. The CDR3 DNA sequence: TGTGCCAGCAGCCCTCTGGGGCTTTCCTACAATGAGCAGTTCTTC.

The rearrangement links TRBV30 to TRBJ2-6; the D gene is possibly TRBD1 (6 bases). The length of the CDR3 is 14 residues. Trimming took off 1 base at V and 2 bases at J, with 6 bases between the two ends. From germline, CDR1 is GTSNPN and CDR2 SVGIG (reference sequence). CDR3 sequence (DNA): TGTGCCTGGAGTGGGACAGCTGGGGCCAACGTCCTGACTTTC. As protein: CAWSGTAGANVLTF.

The V call is TRBV5-4, the J call TRBJ1-2; possible D gene TRBD1, 6 bases. Trimming left V 4 bases short and J 6 bases short, with 13 bases between. The CDR3 is 13 amino acids. CDR1 and CDR2 from the germline V gene are SGHNT and YYREEE (reference sequence). CDR3 loop: CASSRQGIDGYTF. The CDR3 DNA reads TGTGCCAGCAGCAGGCAGGGGATCGATGGCTACACCTTC.

Only one count was recorded for this clone. The chain recombines TRBV5-4 with TRBJ2-2; tentatively, D is TRBD2 (7 bases). Germline assignment: CDR1 SGHNT and CDR2 YYREEE (reference sequence). The ends were cut back, 4 bases at V and 3 bases at J, with 10 bases in the middle. The CDR3 sequence is 14 residues long. CDR3 amino acids: CASSRGADTGELFF. CDR3 bases: TGTGCCAGCAGCCGGGGGGCCGACACCGGGGAGCTGTTTTTT.

J is TRBJ2-2 and V is TRBV6-2 or TRBV6-3, with TRBD2 identical over 8 bases. Germline CDR1 MNHEY, CDR2 SVGEGT. With 0 bases clipped from V and 6 bases from J, the junction kept 3 bases outside the gene matches. This CDR3 region has 15 residues. CDR3 nucleotide sequence: TGTGCCAGCAGTTACTCAAGCGGGAGTGCCGGGGAGCTGTTTTTT. Translation: CASSYSSGSAGELFF.

V and J are TRBV2 and TRBJ2-3, with a possible D match to TRBD2 (6 bases). The CDR3 extends over 15 amino acids. Germline assignment: CDR1 SNHLY and CDR2 FYNNEI. Deletions cut 11 bases from V and 1 base from J, with 19 bases between. The CDR3 DNA is TGTGCCGGGGCGTCGGGAGAAGGGGGCACAGATACGCAGTATTTT. Translating it yields CAGASGEGGTDTQYF.

The V gene is TRBV5-6, the J gene TRBJ2-7; 7 positions match TRBD1. The CDR3 extends over 15 amino acids. Germline lookup yields CDR1 SGHDT and CDR2 YYEEEE. V dropped 5 bases and J dropped 0; count of bases not matched to a gene: 8. The CDR3 DNA sequence: TGTGCCAGCAGAGTGACAGGGTCTCCCTCCTACGAGCAGTACTTC. Translated, it gives CASRVTGSPSYEQYF. Together with reference TRBV5-6 and TRBJ2-7, the CDR3 gives the full variable domain: DAGVTQSPTHLIKTRGQQVTLRCSPKSGHDTVSWYQQALGQGPQFIFQYYEEEERQRGNFPDRFSGHQFPNYSSELNVNALLLGDSALYLCASRVTGSPSYEQYFGPGTRLTVT.

This chain connects TRBV3-1 (or the pseudogene TRBV3-2) to TRBJ2-2; D is undetermined. CDR1 and CDR2 from the germline V gene are LGHDT and YNNKEL (reference sequence). This CDR3 has 13 residues. Trimming removed 6 bases at V and 7 bases at J, with 12 bases between. This CDR3 is CASSPSESGELFF. The CDR3 coding sequence is TGTGCCAGCAGTCCGTCGGAGAGCGGGGAGCTGTTTTTT.

The genes are TRBV18 and TRBJ1-6; 12 nucleotides align to TRBD1. The CDR3 extends over 16 amino acids. Germline values: CDR1 KGHSH, CDR2 LQKENI. V gave up 3 bases and J gave up 7 bases; unmatched junction bases: 4. In nucleotides, the CDR3 is TGTGCCAGCTCACCTGGGACAGGGGGCGAGAATTCACCCCTCCACTTT. It is translated as CASSPGTGGENSPLHF. Variable domain in full (rest from reference TRBV18 and TRBJ1-6): NAGVMQNPRHLVRRRGQEARLRCSPMKGHSHVYWYRQLPEEGLKFMVYLQKENIIDESGMPKERFSAEFPKEGPSILRIQQVVRGDSAAYFCASSPGTGGENSPLHFGNGTRLTVT.

V is TRBV30 and J is TRBJ2-1; 9 bases align to TRBD2. The CDR3 has 17 residues. J gave up 4 bases and V 5 bases, and 15 bases lay outside the gene matches. Germline V gene lookup returns CDR1 GTSNPN and CDR2 SVGIG (reference sequence). This chain's CDR3 is CAWVKTSGTGSYNEQFF. The CDR3 bases are TGTGCCTGGGTCAAGACTAGCGGTACAGGTTCGTACAATGAGCAGTTCTTC.

The genes are TRBV11-2 and TRBJ2-1, with TRBD1 matching 12 bases. The CDR3 length is 15 residues. After removal of 0 bases from V and 15 bases from J, the junction contained 9 bases not matched to a gene. CDR1 and CDR2 (germline): SGHAT, FQNNGV. CDR3 bases: TGTGCCAGCAGCTTAGATCGAGGGACAGGGGGCAACGCGTTCTTC. Protein: CASSLDRGTGGNAFF.

The chain couples TRBV5-1 to TRBJ2-2, with a weak D call TRBD1 (5 bases). Germline CDR1 reads SGHRS; CDR2 reads YFSETQ. The V and J ends lost 1 base and 1 base respectively, with 5 bases between them. CDR3 length: 14 residues. CDR3 residues: CASSLTGNTGELFF. CDR3 DNA: TGCGCCAGCAGCTTGACAGGGAACACCGGGGAGCTGTTTTTT.

This chain uses TRBV3-1 (or the pseudogene TRBV3-2) with TRBJ1-1; the match to TRBD1 covers 7 bases. The CDR3 totals 12 residues. J gave up 10 bases and V 4 bases, and 6 bases lay outside the gene matches. Germline CDR1 reads LGHDT; CDR2 reads YNNKEL (reference sequence). Here the CDR3 DNA reads TGTGCCAGCAGCCTAGTGTCAGGGGGAGCTTTCTTT. The encoded protein is CASSLVSGGAFF.

V usage is TRBV3-1 (or the pseudogene TRBV3-2) and J usage is TRBJ2-1; 15 positions agree with TRBD2. CDR3 length: 17 residues. The trim removed 5 bases at V and 8 bases at J, leaving 10 bases unmatched. CDR1 and CDR2 from the germline V gene are LGHDT and YNNKEL (reference sequence). Here the CDR3 DNA reads TGTGCCAGCAGCTCCGGACTAGCGGGAGGGCAGGGCGATGAGCAGTTCTTC. It translates to CASSSGLAGGQGDEQFF.

This clone was counted once. The chain uses TRBV5-8 and TRBJ2-5, with TRBD1 as a possible D gene (7 bases). The CDR3 is 14 amino acids. V lost 4 bases to trimming and J lost 0 bases, with 10 bases between them. Germline V gene sequence: CDR1 SGHTS, CDR2 YDEGEE. CDR3 sequence reads: CASSAGQHQETQYF. In nucleotides, the CDR3 is TGTGCCAGCAGCGCGGGACAGCACCAAGAGACCCAGTACTTC.

In its sample, this clone was seen a few times. J is TRBJ2-1 and V is TRBV20-1; 9 nucleotides match TRBD1. Trimming took 8 bases from V and 9 from J; bases not matched to a gene: 5. This CDR3 has 11 residues. Germline V lookup: CDR1 DFQATT, CDR2 SNEGSKA (reference sequence). The CDR3 is CSSNRGPEQFF. The CDR3 coding sequence is TGCAGTTCGAACAGGGGGCCTGAGCAGTTCTTC.

The V gene is TRBV5-1, the J gene TRBJ1-1; D not certain. V was pared by 1 base and J by 0 bases, with 7 bases between. Germline values: CDR1 SGHRS, CDR2 YFSETQ. This CDR3 comprises 14 residues. The CDR3 is CASSLTAMNTEAFF. CDR3 nucleotides: TGCGCCAGCAGCTTGACAGCCATGAACACTGAAGCTTTCTTT.